The 19 T cell receptor beta chains listed next were all sequenced from one sample in a study of blood T cell repertoires in COVID-19. This table comes from immunoSEQ multiplex PCR, and its TCRdb copy is limited to in-frame clones, with some not included. The repertoire holds about 170,000 clones, with roughly four fifths as singletons. Source material: peripheral blood. The source is a woman of 80 years or more with COVID-19, enrolled during active disease.

V is TRBV5-1 and J is TRBJ1-2, with D uncertain. V was clipped by 6 bases and J by 4 bases, with 22 bases between them. CDR1 is SGHRS and CDR2 is YFSETQ in the germline V gene. CDR3 size: 16 residues. The chain's CDR3 is CASIPGPGKTTYGYTF. CDR3 nucleotide sequence: TGCGCCAGCATACCCGGCCCGGGAAAAACAACCTATGGCTACACCTTC.

As regards this clone: Different DNA sequences within this sample yield the same CDR3. This rearrangement joins TRBV2 to TRBJ1-5, with D maybe TRBD1 (6 bases). This CDR3 region has 13 residues. V was clipped by 6 bases and J by 2 bases, with 8 bases between them. Per germline, CDR1 SNHLY and CDR2 FYNNEI. This CDR3 is CASSRQGNQPQHF. The CDR3, as DNA: TGTGCCAGCAGCCGACAGGGCAATCAGCCCCAGCATTTT.

The chain uses TRBV29-1 and TRBJ2-3, with 8 positions matching TRBD2. Germline CDR1 SQVTM, CDR2 ANQGSEA. The CDR3 has 14 residues. The J segment lost 3 bases and the V segment lost 4 bases, leaving 6 bases of the junction unmatched. CDR3 sequence: CSVGLAHGTDTQYF. In nucleotides, the CDR3 is TGCAGCGTTGGACTAGCGCATGGTACAGATACGCAGTATTTT.

This clone was seen only once. The chain has TRBV3-1 (or the pseudogene TRBV3-2) and TRBJ1-3; the D is unclear. There are 14 residues in the CDR3. Germline V lookup: CDR1 LGHDT, CDR2 YNNKEL (reference sequence). Trimming stripped 1 base from V and 3 bases from J, with 7 bases between. The CDR3 DNA reads TGTGCCAGCAGCCAAGCAGGTCATGGAAACACCATATATTTT. It is translated as CASSQAGHGNTIYF.

The V gene is TRBV20-1, the J gene TRBJ2-3; possible D gene TRBD2, 5 bases. CDR3 length: 14 amino acids. Trimming removed 3 bases at V and 2 bases at J, with 12 bases between. Germline lookup yields CDR1 DFQATT and CDR2 SNEGSKA (reference sequence). CDR3 sequence reads: CSASQVGITDTQYF. In DNA, the CDR3 is TGCAGTGCTAGTCAAGTCGGGATCACAGATACGCAGTATTTT.

J is TRBJ2-1 and V is TRBV7-3; tentatively, D is TRBD1 (5 bases). The CDR3 totals 14 residues. V was pared by 6 bases and J by 5 bases, with 14 bases between. The germline CDR1 and CDR2 sequences are SGHTA and FQGTGA. The CDR3 DNA sequence: TGTGCCAGCAGTCAGGGTTCCCATAACAATGAGCAGTTCTTC. Protein: CASSQGSHNNEQFF.

The CDR3 coding sequence is TGTGCCAGCAGTTCCACCCAGGGGTTCTATGGCTACACCTTC. As protein: CASSSTQGFYGYTF. This chain joins TRBV27 and TRBJ1-2; weak D call: TRBD1 (6 bases). The CDR3 totals 14 residues. V was pared by 4 bases and J by 4 bases, with 13 bases between. Germline V gene lookup returns CDR1 MNHEY and CDR2 SMNVEV (reference sequence).

The V gene is TRBV28, the J gene TRBJ1-2; 8 nucleotides line up with TRBD1. CDR3 length: 13 amino acids. V gave up 5 bases and J gave up 8 bases; unmatched junction bases: 7. Germline CDR1 is MDHEN and CDR2 is SYDVKM. CDR3 bases: TGTGCCAGCAGTCGGCAGGGGGCGCCGGGCTACACCTTC. Its protein is CASSRQGAPGYTF.

The rearrangement uses TRBV28 and TRBJ2-2; D might be TRBD2 (6 bases). Trimming cost V 8 bases and J 5 bases, with 12 bases left between them. The CDR3 has 13 amino acids. The germline V gene has CDR1 MDHEN and CDR2 SYDVKM. The CDR3 nucleotides are TGTGCCAGCCTCTTGGAGGGAACCGGGGAGCTGTTTTTT. Protein sequence: CASLLEGTGELFF. Looking up the rest from reference TRBV28 and TRBJ2-2 gives the full variable domain: DVKVTQSSRYLVKRTGEKVFLECVQDMDHENMFWYRQDPGLGLRLIYFSYDVKMKEKGDIPEGYSVSREKKERFSLILESASTNQTSMYLCASLLEGTGELFFGEGSRLTVL.

The CDR3 region is CASSEGGQGRNTIYF. DNA of the CDR3: TGTGCCAGCAGTGAAGGTGGACAGGGTAGAAACACCATATATTTT. J is TRBJ1-3 and V is TRBV2, with TRBD1 identical over 8 bases. J lost 5 bases, V lost 1 base, and 4 bases had no gene match. This CDR3 has 15 residues. CDR1 is SNHLY and CDR2 is FYNNEI in the germline V gene.

J is TRBJ2-7 and V is TRBV19; D is possibly TRBD1 (6 bases). Trimming removed 6 bases from V and 7 bases from J, with 19 bases in between. Germline V gives CDR1 LNHDA, CDR2 SQIVND (reference sequence). CDR3 length: 14 residues. The CDR3 here is CASRKNTGLGEQYF. In nucleotides, the CDR3 is TGTGCCAGTAGGAAGAATACAGGGTTGGGTGAGCAGTACTTC.

V gene TRBV27 combines with J gene TRBJ1-5; 10 bases map to TRBD1. The CDR3 is 14 residues long. V gave up 4 bases and J gave up 5 bases; unmatched junction bases: 2. CDR1 is MNHEY, CDR2 SMNVEV, per germline (reference sequence). The CDR3 DNA reads TGTGCCAGCAGTTGGGACAGGGGATATCAGCCCCAGCATTTT. Its protein is CASSWDRGYQPQHF.

V gene TRBV19 combines with J gene TRBJ2-7, with D perhaps TRBD2 (5 bases). The CDR3 loop spans 16 amino acids. Trimming stripped 4 bases from V and 1 base from J, with 17 bases between. Germline V gives CDR1 LNHDA, CDR2 SQIVND (reference sequence). The CDR3 loop is CASSKGLLSGSYEQYF. CDR3 DNA: TGTGCCAGTAGTAAAGGACTCCTTAGTGGATCCTACGAGCAGTACTTC.

The rearrangement links TRBV30 to TRBJ1-1; TRBD1 matches at 10 bases. Germline assignment: CDR1 GTSNPN and CDR2 SVGIG (reference sequence). Trimming took 3 bases from V and 4 from J; bases not matched to a gene: 5. This CDR3 spans 14 amino acids. This CDR3 reads CAWRLRTGGTEAFF. The CDR3 coding sequence is TGTGCCTGGAGGCTCCGGACAGGGGGCACTGAAGCTTTCTTT. Supplemented by reference TRBV30 and TRBJ1-1, the full variable domain reads SQTIHQWPATLVQPVGSPLSLECTVEGTSNPNLYWYRQAAGRGLQLLFYSVGIGQISSEVPQNLSASRPQDRQFILSSKKLLLSDSGFYLCAWRLRTGGTEAFFGQGTRLTVV.

This chain links TRBV28 with TRBJ2-7; 7 positions agree with TRBD1. Trimming at V came to 6 bases and at J to 0 bases, leaving 11 bases not matched to a gene. Germline-derived CDR1 and CDR2 are MDHEN and SYDVKM. CDR3 length: 16 amino acids. The CDR3 sequence: CASRLPPGQYSYEQYF. CDR3 in DNA: TGTGCCAGCAGACTCCCTCCGGGACAGTACTCCTACGAGCAGTACTTC.

The chain employs TRBV5-6 and TRBJ2-7, with D perhaps TRBD2 (5 bases). CDR3 length: 14 amino acids. V gave up 4 bases and J gave up 0 bases, with 11 bases separating them. Per germline, CDR1 SGHDT and CDR2 YYEEEE. The CDR3 is CASSLAFNSYEQYF. CDR3 nucleotide sequence: TGTGCCAGCAGCCTAGCATTTAACTCCTACGAGCAGTACTTC. Full variable domain (rest looked up from reference TRBV5-6 and TRBJ2-7): DAGVTQSPTHLIKTRGQQVTLRCSPKSGHDTVSWYQQALGQGPQFIFQYYEEEERQRGNFPDRFSGHQFPNYSSELNVNALLLGDSALYLCASSLAFNSYEQYFGPGTRLTVT.

Remarks on this clone: Other DNA variants within this sample encode the same CDR3. The chain recombines TRBV19 with TRBJ2-2; no firm D call. In germline, CDR1 is LNHDA, CDR2 SQIVND (reference sequence). Between the trimmed V and J ends, which lost 1 base and 2 bases, there was a span of 8 bases. The length of the CDR3 is 15 residues. DNA for the CDR3: TGTGCCAGTAGTATAGCCAACAGTAACACCGGGGAGCTGTTTTTT. Translating gives CASSIANSNTGELFF.

This clone was seen only once. The CDR3, as DNA: TGTGCCAGCAGTCGGGACAGGGTCCCCGATGAGCAGTTCTTC. It encodes CASSRDRVPDEQFF. The J gene is TRBJ2-1, the V gene TRBV6-5, with 9 bases lining up with TRBD1. Germline CDR1 and CDR2: MNHEY and SVGAGI. The CDR3 covers 14 residues. Trimming cost V 5 bases and J 8 bases; bases outside gene matches: 7.

V is TRBV7-3 and J is TRBJ2-7; 8 bases line up with TRBD2. This CDR3 is built from 14 residues. Germline V gives CDR1 SGHTA, CDR2 FQGTGA. After removal of 4 bases from V and 6 bases from J, the junction contained 8 bases not matched to a gene. CDR3 in amino acids: CASSSSGSIGEQYF. The CDR3 nucleotides read TGTGCCAGCAGCTCCAGCGGGAGTATTGGCGAGCAGTACTTC.